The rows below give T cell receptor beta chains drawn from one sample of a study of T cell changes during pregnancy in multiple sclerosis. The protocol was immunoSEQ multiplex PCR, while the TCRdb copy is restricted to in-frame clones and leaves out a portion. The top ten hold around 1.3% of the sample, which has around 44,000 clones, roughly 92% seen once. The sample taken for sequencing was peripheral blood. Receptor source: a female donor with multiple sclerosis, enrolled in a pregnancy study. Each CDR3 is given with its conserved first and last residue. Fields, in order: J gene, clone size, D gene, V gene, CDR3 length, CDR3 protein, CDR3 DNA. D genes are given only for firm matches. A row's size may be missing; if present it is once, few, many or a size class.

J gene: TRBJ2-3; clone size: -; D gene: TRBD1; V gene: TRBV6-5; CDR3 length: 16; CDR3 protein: CASSYRDRTSTDTQYF; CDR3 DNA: TGTGCCAGCAGTTACAGGGACAGGACTAGCACAGATACGCAGTATTTT
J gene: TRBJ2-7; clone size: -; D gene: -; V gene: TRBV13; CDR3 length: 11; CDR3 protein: CASSLHYEQYF; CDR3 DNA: TGTGCCAGCAGCTTACACTACGAGCAGTACTTC
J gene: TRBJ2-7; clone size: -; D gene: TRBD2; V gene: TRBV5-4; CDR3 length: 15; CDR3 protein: CASSLLSGGTYEQYF; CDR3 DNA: TGTGCCAGCAGCTTGCTTTCGGGGGGGACCTACGAGCAGTACTTC
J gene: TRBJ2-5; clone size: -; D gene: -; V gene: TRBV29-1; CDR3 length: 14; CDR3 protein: CSVGQAGGWETQYF; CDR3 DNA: TGCAGCGTGGGACAGGCGGGAGGTTGGGAGACCCAGTACTTC
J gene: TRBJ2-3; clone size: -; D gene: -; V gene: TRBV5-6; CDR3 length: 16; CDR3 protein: CASSPPLPVGTDTQYF; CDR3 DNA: TGTGCCAGCAGCCCGCCGCTCCCCGTTGGGACAGATACGCAGTATTTT
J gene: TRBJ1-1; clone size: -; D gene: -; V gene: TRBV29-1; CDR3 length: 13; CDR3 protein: CSVEGSRGFGAFF; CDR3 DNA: TGCAGCGTTGAAGGTAGTCGGGGTTTTGGAGCTTTCTTT
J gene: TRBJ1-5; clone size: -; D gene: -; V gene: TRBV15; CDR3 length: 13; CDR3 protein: CATSTGSNQPQHF; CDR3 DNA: TGTGCCACCAGCACCGGGTCAAATCAGCCCCAGCATTTT
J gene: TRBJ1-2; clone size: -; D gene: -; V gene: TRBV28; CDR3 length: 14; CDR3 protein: CASSWSGINYGYTF; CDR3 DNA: TGTGCCAGCAGCTGGTCCGGGATTAACTATGGCTACACCTTC
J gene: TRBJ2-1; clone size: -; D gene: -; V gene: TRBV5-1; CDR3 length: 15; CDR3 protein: CASSHKPTRDNEQFF; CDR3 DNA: TGCGCCAGCAGCCATAAACCCACACGGGACAATGAGCAGTTCTTC
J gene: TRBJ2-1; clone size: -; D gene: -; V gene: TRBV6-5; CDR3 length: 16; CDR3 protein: CASSYPGWSGNNEQFF; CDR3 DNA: TGTGCCAGCAGTTACCCGGGGTGGTCGGGGAACAATGAGCAGTTCTTC
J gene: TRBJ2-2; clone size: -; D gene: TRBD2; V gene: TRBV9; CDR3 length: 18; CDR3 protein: CASSPRLAQTRNTGELFF; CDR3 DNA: TGTGCCAGCAGCCCCCGACTAGCGCAAACTAGAAACACCGGGGAGCTGTTTTTT
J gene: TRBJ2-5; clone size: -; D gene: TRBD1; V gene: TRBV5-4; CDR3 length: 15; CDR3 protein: CASSLYGTGGETQYF; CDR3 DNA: TGTGCCAGCAGCTTATATGGGACAGGGGGTGAGACCCAGTACTTC
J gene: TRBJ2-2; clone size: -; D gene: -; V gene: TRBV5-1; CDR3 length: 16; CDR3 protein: CASSSLGTENTGELFF; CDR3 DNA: TGCGCCAGCAGCTCGCTCGGGACGGAGAACACCGGGGAGCTGTTTTTT
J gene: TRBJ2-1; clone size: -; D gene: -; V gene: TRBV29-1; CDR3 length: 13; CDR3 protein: CSVVLAEPNEQFF; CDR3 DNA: TGCAGCGTTGTATTGGCAGAACCGAATGAGCAGTTCTTC
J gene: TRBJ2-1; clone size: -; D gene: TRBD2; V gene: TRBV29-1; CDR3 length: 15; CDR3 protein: CSVDGLAGGRQEQFF; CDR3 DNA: TGCAGCGTCGATGGACTAGCGGGAGGGCGACAAGAGCAGTTCTTC
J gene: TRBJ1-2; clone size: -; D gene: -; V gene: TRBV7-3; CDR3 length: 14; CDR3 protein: CASSLSSIMYGYTF; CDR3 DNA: TGTGCCAGCAGCTTATCGTCGATCATGTATGGCTACACCTTC
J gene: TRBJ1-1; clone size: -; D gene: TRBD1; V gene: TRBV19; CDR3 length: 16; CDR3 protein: CASSMGQGASNTEAFF; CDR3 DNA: TGTGCCAGTAGTATGGGGCAGGGGGCCAGTAACACTGAAGCTTTCTTT
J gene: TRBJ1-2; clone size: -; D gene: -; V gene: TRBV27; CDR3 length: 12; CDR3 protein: CASRDSIYGYTF; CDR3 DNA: TGTGCCAGCAGAGACAGTATCTATGGCTACACCTTC
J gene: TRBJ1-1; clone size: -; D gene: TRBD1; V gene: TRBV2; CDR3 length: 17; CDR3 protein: CASSEGGQGALSTEAFF; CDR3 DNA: TGTGCCAGCAGTGAAGGGGGACAGGGGGCCTTGAGCACTGAAGCTTTCTTT
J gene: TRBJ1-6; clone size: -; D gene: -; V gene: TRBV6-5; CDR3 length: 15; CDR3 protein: CASSSGRKSYSPLHF; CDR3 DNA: TGTGCCAGCAGTTCCGGACGCAAAAGTTATTCACCCCTCCACTTT
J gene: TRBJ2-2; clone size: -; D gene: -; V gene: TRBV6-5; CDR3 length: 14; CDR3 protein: CASSYQQNTGELFF; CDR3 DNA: TGTGCCAGCAGTTACCAGCAGAACACCGGGGAGCTGTTTTTT
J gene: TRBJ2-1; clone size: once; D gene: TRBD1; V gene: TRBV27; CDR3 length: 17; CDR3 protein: CASSQQGAGHPYNEQFF; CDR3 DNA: TGTGCCAGCAGTCAACAGGGGGCGGGGCACCCCTACAATGAGCAGTTCTTC
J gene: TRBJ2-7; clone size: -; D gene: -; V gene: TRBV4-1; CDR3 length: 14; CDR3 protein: CASSQVATNYEQYF; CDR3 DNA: TGCGCCAGCAGCCAAGTGGCCACTAACTACGAGCAGTACTTC
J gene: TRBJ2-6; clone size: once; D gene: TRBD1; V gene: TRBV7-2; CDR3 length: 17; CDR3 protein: CASSFRQGYSGANVLTF; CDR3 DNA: TGTGCCAGCAGCTTCAGACAGGGTTACTCTGGGGCCAACGTCCTGACTTTC
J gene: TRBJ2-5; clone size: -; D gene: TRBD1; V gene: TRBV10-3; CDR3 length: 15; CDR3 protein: CAISPGTGTSETQYF; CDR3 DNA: TGTGCCATCAGCCCCGGGACAGGGACTTCGGAGACCCAGTACTTC
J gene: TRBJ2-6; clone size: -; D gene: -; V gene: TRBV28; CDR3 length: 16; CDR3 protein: CASSGGWSSGANVLTF; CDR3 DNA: TGTGCCAGCAGTGGGGGCTGGAGTTCTGGGGCCAACGTCCTGACTTTC
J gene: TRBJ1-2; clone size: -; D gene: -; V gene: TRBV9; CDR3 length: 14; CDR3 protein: CASSVARTGFDYTF; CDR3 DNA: TGTGCCAGCAGCGTAGCCCGGACGGGATTTGACTACACCTTC
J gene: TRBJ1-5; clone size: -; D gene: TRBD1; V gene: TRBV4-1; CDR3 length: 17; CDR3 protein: CASSQTPGTGGPQPQHF; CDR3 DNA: TGCGCCAGCAGCCAGACCCCCGGGACAGGGGGCCCTCAGCCCCAGCATTTT
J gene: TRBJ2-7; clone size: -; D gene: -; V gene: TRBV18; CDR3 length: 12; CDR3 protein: CASSPTTYEQYF; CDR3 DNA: TGTGCCAGCTCACCAACGACCTACGAGCAGTACTTC
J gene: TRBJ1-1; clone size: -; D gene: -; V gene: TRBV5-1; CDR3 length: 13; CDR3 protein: CASSLTLSTEAFF; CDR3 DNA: TGCGCCAGCAGCTTGACCCTCAGCACTGAAGCTTTCTTT
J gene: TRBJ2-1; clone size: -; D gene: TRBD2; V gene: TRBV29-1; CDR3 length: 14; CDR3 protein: CSVESGSSYNEQFF; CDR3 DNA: TGCAGCGTTGAAAGCGGGAGCTCCTACAATGAGCAGTTCTTC
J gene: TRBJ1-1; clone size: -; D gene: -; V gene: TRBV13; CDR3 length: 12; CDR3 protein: CASSRGATEAFF; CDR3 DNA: TGTGCCAGCAGCCGAGGGGCCACTGAAGCTTTCTTT
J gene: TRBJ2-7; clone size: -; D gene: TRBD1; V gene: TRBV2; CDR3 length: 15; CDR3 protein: CASSQKRTGDYEQYF; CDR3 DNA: TGTGCCAGCAGCCAAAAACGGACAGGGGACTACGAGCAGTACTTC
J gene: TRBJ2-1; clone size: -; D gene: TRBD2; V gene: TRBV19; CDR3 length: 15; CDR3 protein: CASSPGTSGSDEQFF; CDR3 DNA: TGTGCCAGTAGTCCCGGGACTAGCGGGAGTGATGAGCAGTTCTTC
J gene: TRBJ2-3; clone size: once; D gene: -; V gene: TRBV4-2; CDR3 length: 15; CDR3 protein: CASSQEGGSTDTQYF; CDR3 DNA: TGTGCCAGCAGCCAAGAAGGTGGGAGTACAGATACGCAGTATTTT
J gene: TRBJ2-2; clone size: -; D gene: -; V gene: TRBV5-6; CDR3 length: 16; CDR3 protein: CASSPRGGWVTGELFF; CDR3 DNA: TGTGCCAGCAGCCCCCGTGGGGGGTGGGTCACCGGGGAGCTGTTTTTT
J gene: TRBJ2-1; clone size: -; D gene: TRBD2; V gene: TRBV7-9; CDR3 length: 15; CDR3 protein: CASSSRTSGNDEQFF; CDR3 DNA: TGTGCCAGCAGCTCCCGGACTAGCGGGAACGATGAGCAGTTCTTC